The sample holds a few counts of the clone carrying this TCR beta chain. Per the germline V gene, CDR1 is SQVTM and CDR2 is ANQGSEA. V lost 6 bases to trimming and J lost 0 bases, with 11 bases between them. This CDR3 region has 13 residues. The data were obtained in a study of shared clonotypes between healthy human individuals. Per the authors' pipeline: ImmunoSEQ sequences covered only the junction and lacked quality scores; filtering therefore differed. Generated by immunoSEQ multiplex PCR, the TCRdb table keeps only in-frame clones and is missing some. The V and J calls and the clone size are those of that table, but D and trimming were determined from the DNA. The sample carries roughly 2.5 million clones, 90% to 95% recorded once.

The clonotype originates from a man between 18 and 29 years old in good health. J is TRBJ1-1 and V is TRBV29-1, with D possibly being TRBD1 (5 bases). Sequenced material: naive CD4+ T cells sorted from blood. Stated subset: CD45RA+ positively selected. The CDR3 DNA reads as TGCAGCGTCTCGGGACGGGTGAACACTGAAGCTTTCTTT. Encoded protein: CSVSGRVNTEAFF.